These 25 T cell receptor beta chains were sequenced from one sample in a study of shared clonotypes between healthy human individuals (dated by TCRdb to 2018 to 2021). The library was produced with the immunoSEQ multiplex PCR assay. The clones in this table, taken by TCRdb from immuneACCESS, are in-frame only. Not every clone is retained; where verified, under half of the shortfall comes from an unresolved V gene, and the cause of the rest is unknown. The sample table contains over a million clones; only one count was recorded for around 78% of them. The ten largest account for roughly 0.61% of the sample. The sequenced sample consisted of memory CD4+ T cells from PBMCs. The cell subset or site label for this specimen denotes: CD45RA-negative fraction. These receptors all come from a man aged 18 to 30 in good health. Some clones in this sample may be carry-over from other donors' samples.

This clone came up a few times. The V gene is TRBV18, the J gene TRBJ2-1; TRBD2 is a possible D gene (6 bases). In germline, CDR1 is KGHSH, CDR2 LQKENI. The CDR3 length is 16 residues. V was pared by 4 bases and J by 0 bases, with 13 bases between. This chain's CDR3 is CASSRSRDFSYNEQFF. The CDR3 DNA sequence: TGTGCCAGCTCACGAAGTCGGGACTTCTCCTACAATGAGCAGTTCTTC. The whole variable domain, filled in from reference TRBV18 and TRBJ2-1, reads NAGVMQNPRHLVRRRGQEARLRCSPMKGHSHVYWYRQLPEEGLKFMVYLQKENIIDESGMPKERFSAEFPKEGPSILRIQQVVRGDSAAYFCASSRSRDFSYNEQFFGPGTRLTVL.

The V call is TRBV18, the J call TRBJ1-5; no reliable D call. The CDR3 spans 16 residues. CDR1 is KGHSH, CDR2 LQKENI, per germline. V was trimmed by 6 bases and J by 3 bases, leaving 18 bases between them. The CDR3 sequence: CASSQYTRASNQPQHF. The CDR3 DNA follows: TGTGCCAGCTCGCAGTACACCCGGGCATCCAATCAGCCCCAGCATTTT.

Comments on this clone: Possible read error: a much larger clone is one base away. In nucleotides, the CDR3 is TGTGCCAGCAGCTTATGGGGGAACACTGAAGCTTTCTTT. This codes for CASSLWGNTEAFF. The chain recombines TRBV13 with TRBJ1-1; D gene unclear. Germline assignment: CDR1 PRHDT and CDR2 FYEKMQ (reference sequence). Trimming removed 2 bases at V and 1 base at J, with 5 bases between. The CDR3 is 13 amino acids.

The DNA of the CDR3 is TGTGCCTGGAGTGTACTTGTCGACACCGGGGAGCTGTTTTTT. This codes for CAWSVLVDTGELFF. The chain joins TRBV30 to TRBJ2-2; the D is unclear. The V gene lost 0 bases and the J gene lost 3 bases, with 8 bases spanning the gap. This CDR3 comprises 14 residues. In germline, CDR1 is GTSNPN, CDR2 SVGIG (reference sequence).

This sequence joins TRBV10-1 and TRBJ2-1; TRBD2 is a possible D gene (5 bases). The V gene's germline CDR1 is WNHNN and CDR2 SYGVQD (reference sequence). V was clipped by 5 bases and J by 8 bases, with 19 bases between them. The CDR3 length is 15 residues. The CDR3 protein is CASSPGGPGLDEQFF. CDR3 nucleotide sequence: TGCGCCAGCAGTCCTGGCGGGCCGGGATTGGATGAGCAGTTCTTC.

The chain has TRBV6-5 and TRBJ2-1, with D uncertain. Trimming pared 7 bases from V and 1 base from J, leaving 11 bases between. CDR1 is MNHEY, CDR2 SVGAGI, per germline. This CDR3 has 14 amino acids. The CDR3 protein is CASNRGGSYNEQFF. CDR3 sequence (DNA): TGTGCCAGCAACCGCGGTGGTTCCTACAATGAGCAGTTCTTC.

The chain recombines TRBV6-1 with TRBJ2-7; D remains ambiguous. The CDR3 extends over 14 amino acids. With 1 base removed from V and 1 base from J, the gap between germline ends came to 8 bases. The germline V gene has CDR1 MNHNS and CDR2 SASEGT. This CDR3 is CASSEVAASYEQYF. The CDR3, as DNA: TGTGCCAGCAGTGAAGTGGCAGCTTCCTACGAGCAGTACTTC.

The gene calls are TRBV28 and TRBJ1-4, with 7 bases lining up with TRBD1. CDR1 and CDR2 from the germline V gene are MDHEN and SYDVKM. V dropped 4 bases and J dropped 6; count of bases not matched to a gene: 11. CDR3 size: 16 residues. The DNA of the CDR3 is TGTGCCAGCAGTTCCCCTGCGGGACAGCTCTATGAAAAACTGTTTTTT. This gives the protein CASSSPAGQLYEKLFF.

This clone appeared a few times. The V call is TRBV5-1, the J call TRBJ1-4, with a tentative D call TRBD1 (5 bases). The CDR3 has 19 amino acids. V shed 4 bases and J shed 0 bases, with 22 bases lying between them. Germline CDR1 is SGHRS and CDR2 is YFSETQ. CDR3 coding DNA: TGCGCCAGCAGCCTCGGGACCGCCTATGCGACCACAACTAATGAAAAACTGTTTTTT. It specifies CASSLGTAYATTTNEKLFF.

The chain recombines TRBV30 with TRBJ2-1, with TRBD2 matching 10 bases. Germline V gene data show CDR1 as GTSNPN and CDR2 as SVGIG (reference sequence). The trim removed 3 bases at V and 5 bases at J, leaving 10 bases unmatched. This CDR3 contains 16 residues. For the CDR3, the DNA is TGTGCCTGGAGGGGGGGAAGCGGGAGGGCCAACAATGAGCAGTTCTTC. Protein: CAWRGGSGRANNEQFF. The full variable domain, in which reference TRBV30 and TRBJ2-1 provide the parts outside the CDR3, is SQTIHQWPATLVQPVGSPLSLECTVEGTSNPNLYWYRQAAGRGLQLLFYSVGIGQISSEVPQNLSASRPQDRQFILSSKKLLLSDSGFYLCAWRGGSGRANNEQFFGPGTRLTVL.

This chain connects TRBV5-4 to TRBJ2-5; no reliable D call. Trimming stripped 4 bases from V and 5 bases from J, with 18 bases between. The CDR3 runs 15 residues. Germline V gene sequence: CDR1 SGHNT, CDR2 YYREEE (reference sequence). Written as DNA, the CDR3 is TGTGCCAGCAGCCGGCCAACGTTAGGGAAGGAGACCCAGTACTTC. It translates to CASSRPTLGKETQYF.

The chain combines TRBV7-2 with TRBJ2-4; 9 nucleotides align to TRBD1. The CDR3 is 17 amino acids. V shed 7 bases, J shed 5 bases, and the junction held 15 bases outside the gene matches. Germline V gene data show CDR1 as SGHTA and CDR2 as FQGNSA. CDR3 loop: CASTTPRTGVTENIQYF. In nucleotides, the CDR3 is TGTGCCAGCACCACCCCTAGGACAGGGGTTACAGAAAACATTCAGTACTTC.

The rearrangement links TRBV6-1 to TRBJ2-1; 9 bases fit TRBD2. V lost 6 bases to trimming and J lost 9 bases; unmatched junction nucleotides: 18. The CDR3 has 17 residues. The germline V gene encodes CDR1 MNHNS and CDR2 SASEGT. The CDR3, as DNA: TGTGCCAGCAGAGAAAGACGGACTAGCGCAAGCACCGGTGAGCAGTTCTTC. As protein: CASRERRTSASTGEQFF.

The V gene is TRBV9, the J gene TRBJ2-2; D remains ambiguous. CDR3 size: 13 residues. Between the trimmed V and J ends, which lost 4 bases and 6 bases, there was a span of 10 bases. Germline loops: CDR1 SGDLS, CDR2 YYNGEE. The CDR3 DNA reads as TGTGCCAGCAGCCCGTCTTCGCCCGGGGAGCTGTTTTTT. Its protein is CASSPSSPGELFF.

The V gene is TRBV19, the J gene TRBJ2-1, with 9 bases fitting TRBD2. V lost 7 bases to trimming and J lost 6 bases; unmatched junction nucleotides: 10. The CDR3 is 15 amino acids. Germline assignment: CDR1 LNHDA and CDR2 SQIVND (reference sequence). Written as DNA, the CDR3 is TGTGCCAGTACTCATGGTAGCGGGAGATTCAATGAGCAGTTCTTC. This translates into CASTHGSGRFNEQFF.

The chain couples TRBV19 to TRBJ1-2; no definite D call. Germline V gene data show CDR1 as LNHDA and CDR2 as SQIVND (reference sequence). The length of the CDR3 is 13 residues. V was clipped by 1 base and J by 7 bases, with 10 bases between them. CDR3 sequence (DNA): TGTGCCAGTAGTATAGTGCGGGTCGGTGGCTACACCTTC. This encodes CASSIVRVGGYTF.

This chain joins TRBV28 and TRBJ2-1; 11 positions match TRBD2. The CDR3 loop spans 16 amino acids. Germline CDR1 is MDHEN and CDR2 is SYDVKM. The J segment lost 7 bases and the V segment lost 5 bases, leaving 10 bases of the junction unmatched. CDR3 residues: CASSRGGLAGGNEQFF. The CDR3 DNA is TGTGCCAGCAGTCGAGGAGGGCTAGCGGGAGGTAATGAGCAGTTCTTC.

The gene calls are TRBV7-9 and TRBJ1-2, with a weak D call TRBD1 (5 bases). The CDR3 contains 15 residues. The germline V and J ends were trimmed by 4 bases and 8 bases, with 20 bases remaining between them. Germline V gives CDR1 SEHNR, CDR2 FQNEAQ (reference sequence). Here the CDR3 reads CASSSALAGARGYTF. DNA for the CDR3: TGTGCCAGCAGCTCTGCCCTAGCCGGGGCCAGGGGCTACACCTTC. Based on the CDR3 plus reference TRBV7-9 and TRBJ1-2, the full variable domain is DTGVSQNPRHKITKRGQNVTFRCDPISEHNRLYWYRQTLGQGPEFLTYFQNEAQLEKSRLLSDRFSAERPKGSFSTLEIQRTEQGDSAMYLCASSSALAGARGYTFGSGTRLTVV.

This clone was seen ten or more times. V gene TRBV5-1 combines with J gene TRBJ2-7; 11 bases align to TRBD2. This CDR3 is 15 amino acids long. Per the germline V gene, CDR1 is SGHRS and CDR2 is YFSETQ. With V trimmed by 3 bases and J by 0 bases, 2 bases remained unmatched. The CDR3 DNA reads as TGCGCCAGCAGCTGGCTAGCGGGAGGCTCCTACGAGCAGTACTTC. Protein product: CASSWLAGGSYEQYF. The full variable domain, in which reference TRBV5-1 and TRBJ2-7 provide the parts outside the CDR3, is KAGVTQTPRYLIKTRGQQVTLSCSPISGHRSVSWYQQTPGQGLQFLFEYFSETQRNKGNFPGRFSGRQFSNSRSEMNVSTLELGDSALYLCASSWLAGGSYEQYFGPGTRLTVT.

The CDR3 protein is CASSGGLGQQYF. CDR3 in DNA: TGTGCCAGCAGCGGTGGGCTTGGACAGCAGTACTTC. The rearrangement joins TRBV2 to TRBJ2-7; D is unclear. This CDR3 comprises 12 residues. With 6 bases removed from V and 8 bases from J, the gap between germline ends came to 14 bases. Germline loops: CDR1 SNHLY, CDR2 FYNNEI. Full variable domain (rest looked up from reference TRBV2 and TRBJ2-7): EPEVTQTPSHQVTQMGQEVILRCVPISNHLYFYWYRQILGQKVEFLVSFYNNEISEKSEIFDDQFSVERPDGSNFTLKIRSTKLEDSAMYFCASSGGLGQQYFGPGTRLTVT.

The chain is built from TRBV9 and TRBJ2-3; 7 bases are a match to TRBD1. The J segment lost 3 bases and the V segment lost 4 bases, leaving 14 bases of the junction unmatched. The CDR3 has 17 amino acids. The V gene's germline CDR1 is SGDLS and CDR2 YYNGEE. The CDR3 nucleotides are TGTGCCAGCAGCCCGAAAACAGGGGTCATCGGAACAGATACGCAGTATTTT. Translation gives CASSPKTGVIGTDTQYF.

As DNA, the CDR3 is TGTGCCAGCAGCACACAGGACAGGAGCAATCAGCCCCAGCATTTT. It yields the protein CASSTQDRSNQPQHF. The chain couples TRBV5-8 to TRBJ1-5; TRBD1 matches 7 bases. V was pared by 4 bases and J by 1 base, with 5 bases of the junction left unmatched. This CDR3 comprises 15 residues. CDR1 and CDR2 (germline): SGHTS, YDEGEE.

The chain couples TRBV5-1 to TRBJ2-1; TRBD2 matches at 10 bases. V gave up 0 bases and J gave up 9 bases; unmatched junction bases: 6. Germline lookup yields CDR1 SGHRS and CDR2 YFSETQ. The CDR3 covers 15 residues. CDR3 residues: CASSLEPSGRGEQFF. CDR3 bases: TGCGCCAGCAGCTTGGAGCCTAGCGGGAGAGGTGAGCAGTTCTTC.

The genes are TRBV9 and TRBJ2-7, with 7 bases that match TRBD2. From germline, CDR1 is SGDLS and CDR2 YYNGEE. This CDR3 has 13 amino acids. The V gene end was trimmed by 0 bases and the J gene end by 6 bases; junction bases not matched to a gene: 3. CDR3 sequence reads: CASSVDGRFEQYF. CDR3 nucleotides: TGTGCCAGCAGCGTAGACGGGAGGTTCGAGCAGTACTTC.

This chain uses TRBV19 with TRBJ1-1; 9 bases map to TRBD1. This CDR3 is built from 16 residues. With 5 bases clipped from V and 0 bases from J, the junction kept 7 bases outside the gene matches. From germline, CDR1 is LNHDA and CDR2 SQIVND (reference sequence). This CDR3 reads CASSAGTGRVNTEAFF. CDR3 DNA: TGTGCCAGTAGTGCCGGGACAGGGAGAGTGAACACTGAAGCTTTCTTT.